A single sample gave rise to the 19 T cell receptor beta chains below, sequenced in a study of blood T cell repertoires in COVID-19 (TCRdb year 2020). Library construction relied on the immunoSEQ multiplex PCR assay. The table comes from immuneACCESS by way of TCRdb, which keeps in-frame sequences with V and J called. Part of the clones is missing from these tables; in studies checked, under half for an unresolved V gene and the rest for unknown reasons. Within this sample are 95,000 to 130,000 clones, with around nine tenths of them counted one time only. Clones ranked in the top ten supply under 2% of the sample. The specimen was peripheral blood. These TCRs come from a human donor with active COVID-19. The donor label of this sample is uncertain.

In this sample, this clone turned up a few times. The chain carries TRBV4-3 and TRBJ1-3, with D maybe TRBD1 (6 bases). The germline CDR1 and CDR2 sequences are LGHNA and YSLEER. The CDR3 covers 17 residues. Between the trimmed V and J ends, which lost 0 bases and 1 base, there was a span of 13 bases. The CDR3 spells CASSQDGIQGSGNTIYF. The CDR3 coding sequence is TGCGCCAGCAGCCAAGACGGGATACAGGGTTCTGGAAACACCATATATTTT.

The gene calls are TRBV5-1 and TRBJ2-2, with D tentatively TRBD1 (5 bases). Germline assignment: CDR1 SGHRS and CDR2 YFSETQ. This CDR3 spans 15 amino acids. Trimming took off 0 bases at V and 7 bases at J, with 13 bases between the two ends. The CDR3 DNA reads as TGCGCCAGCAGCTTGGAGGTAGCAGGGAACGGGGAGCTGTTTTTT. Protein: CASSLEVAGNGELFF. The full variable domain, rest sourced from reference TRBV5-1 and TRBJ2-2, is KAGVTQTPRYLIKTRGQQVTLSCSPISGHRSVSWYQQTPGQGLQFLFEYFSETQRNKGNFPGRFSGRQFSNSRSEMNVSTLELGDSALYLCASSLEVAGNGELFFGEGSRLTVL.

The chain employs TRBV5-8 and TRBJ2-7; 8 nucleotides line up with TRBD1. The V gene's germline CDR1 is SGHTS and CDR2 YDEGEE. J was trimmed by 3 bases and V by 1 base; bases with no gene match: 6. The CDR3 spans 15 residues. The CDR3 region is CASSLSAGGVYEQYF. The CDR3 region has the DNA TGTGCCAGCAGCTTGTCGGCAGGGGGCGTCTACGAGCAGTACTTC.

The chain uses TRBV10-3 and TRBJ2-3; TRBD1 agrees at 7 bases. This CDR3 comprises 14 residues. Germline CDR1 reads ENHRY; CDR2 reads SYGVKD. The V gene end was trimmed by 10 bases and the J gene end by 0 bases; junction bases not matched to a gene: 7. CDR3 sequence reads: CATTGIPSTDTQYF. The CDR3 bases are TGTGCCACGACAGGGATCCCAAGCACAGATACGCAGTATTTT.

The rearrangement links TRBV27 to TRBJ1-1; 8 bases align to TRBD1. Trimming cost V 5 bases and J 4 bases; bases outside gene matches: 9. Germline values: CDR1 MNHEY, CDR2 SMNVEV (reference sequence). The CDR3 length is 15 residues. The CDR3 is CASSQPTGAITEAFF. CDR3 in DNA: TGTGCCAGCAGTCAACCGACAGGGGCGATCACTGAAGCTTTCTTT.

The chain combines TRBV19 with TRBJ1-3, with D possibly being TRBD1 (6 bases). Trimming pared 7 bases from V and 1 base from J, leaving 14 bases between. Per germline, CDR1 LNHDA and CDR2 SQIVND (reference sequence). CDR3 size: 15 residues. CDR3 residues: CASKDSGTSGNTIYF. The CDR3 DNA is TGTGCCAGTAAGGACTCGGGGACATCTGGAAACACCATATATTTT.

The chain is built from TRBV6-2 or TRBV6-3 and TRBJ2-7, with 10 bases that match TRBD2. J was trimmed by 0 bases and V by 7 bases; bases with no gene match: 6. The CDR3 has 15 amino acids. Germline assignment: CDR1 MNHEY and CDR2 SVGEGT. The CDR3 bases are TGTGCCAGCATCCCTAGCGGGGGCCTCTCCTACGAGCAGTACTTC. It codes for CASIPSGGLSYEQYF.

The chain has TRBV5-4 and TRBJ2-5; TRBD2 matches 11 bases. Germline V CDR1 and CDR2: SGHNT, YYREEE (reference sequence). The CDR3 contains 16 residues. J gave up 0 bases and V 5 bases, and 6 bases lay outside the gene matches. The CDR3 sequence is CASSYIAGGYQETQYF. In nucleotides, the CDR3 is TGTGCCAGCAGTTATATAGCGGGGGGGTACCAAGAGACCCAGTACTTC.

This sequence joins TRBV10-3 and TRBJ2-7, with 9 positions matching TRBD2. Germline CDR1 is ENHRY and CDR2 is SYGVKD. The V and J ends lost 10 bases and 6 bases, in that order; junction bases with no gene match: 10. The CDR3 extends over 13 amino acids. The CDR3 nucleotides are TGTGCCACCACGGGGCGGGGGGGCTCCGAGCAGTACTTC. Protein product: CATTGRGGSEQYF.

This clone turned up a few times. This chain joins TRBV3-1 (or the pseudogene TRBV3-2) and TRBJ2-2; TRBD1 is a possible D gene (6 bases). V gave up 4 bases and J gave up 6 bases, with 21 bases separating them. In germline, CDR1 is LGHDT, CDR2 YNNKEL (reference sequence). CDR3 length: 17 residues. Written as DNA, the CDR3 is TGTGCCAGCAGCCGACGTACCCAGGGGTACGGTTCCGGGGAGCTGTTTTTT. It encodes CASSRRTQGYGSGELFF.

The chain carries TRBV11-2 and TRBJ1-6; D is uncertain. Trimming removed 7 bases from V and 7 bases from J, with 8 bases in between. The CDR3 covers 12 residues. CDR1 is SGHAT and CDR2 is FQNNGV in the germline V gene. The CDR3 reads CASNVRNSPLHF. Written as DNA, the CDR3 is TGTGCCAGCAACGTCAGGAATTCACCCCTCCACTTT.

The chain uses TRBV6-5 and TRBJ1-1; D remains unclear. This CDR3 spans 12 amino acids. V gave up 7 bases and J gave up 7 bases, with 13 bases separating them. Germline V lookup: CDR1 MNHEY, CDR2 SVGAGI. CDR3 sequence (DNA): TGTGCCAGCATTCCAAACGGTGGTGAAGCTTTCTTT. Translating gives CASIPNGGEAFF.

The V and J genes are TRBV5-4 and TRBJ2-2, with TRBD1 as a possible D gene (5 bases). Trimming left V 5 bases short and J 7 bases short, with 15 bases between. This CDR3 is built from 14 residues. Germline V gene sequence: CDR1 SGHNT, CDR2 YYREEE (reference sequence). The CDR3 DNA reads TGTGCCAGCAGTTTGTGGGGCCTACTCGGGGAGCTGTTTTTT. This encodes CASSLWGLLGELFF.

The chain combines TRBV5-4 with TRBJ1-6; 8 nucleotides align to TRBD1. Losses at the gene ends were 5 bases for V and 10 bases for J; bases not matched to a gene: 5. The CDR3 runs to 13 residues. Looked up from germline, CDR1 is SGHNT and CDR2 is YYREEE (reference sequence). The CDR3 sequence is CASRQRQGSPLHF. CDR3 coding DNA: TGTGCCAGCAGGCAGAGACAGGGGTCACCCCTCCACTTT.

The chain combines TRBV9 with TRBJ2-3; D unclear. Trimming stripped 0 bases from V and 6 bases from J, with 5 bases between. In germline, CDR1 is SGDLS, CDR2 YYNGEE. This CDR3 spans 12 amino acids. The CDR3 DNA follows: TGTGCCAGCAGCGTAGATATGGATACGCAGTATTTT. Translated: CASSVDMDTQYF. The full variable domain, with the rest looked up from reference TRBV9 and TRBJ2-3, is DSGVTQTPKHLITATGQRVTLRCSPRSGDLSVYWYQQSLDQGLQFLIQYYNGEERAKGNILERFSAQQFPDLHSELNLSSLELGDSALYFCASSVDMDTQYFGPGTRLTVL.

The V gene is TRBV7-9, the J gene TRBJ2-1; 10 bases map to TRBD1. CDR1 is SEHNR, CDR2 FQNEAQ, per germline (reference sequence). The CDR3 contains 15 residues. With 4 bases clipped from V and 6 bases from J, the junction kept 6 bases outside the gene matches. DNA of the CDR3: TGTGCCAGCAGCTCGGGACAGGGGACCCTCAATGAGCAGTTCTTC. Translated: CASSSGQGTLNEQFF.

CDR3 region: CASSFKGGTEAFF. CDR3 nucleotide sequence: TGTGCCAGCAGCTTCAAAGGGGGCACTGAAGCTTTCTTT. The J gene is TRBJ1-1, the V gene TRBV7-3; D perhaps matches TRBD1 (6 bases). Germline V gene sequence: CDR1 SGHTA, CDR2 FQGTGA. The CDR3 spans 13 residues. V was cut by 3 bases and J by 4 bases, with 9 bases left in between.

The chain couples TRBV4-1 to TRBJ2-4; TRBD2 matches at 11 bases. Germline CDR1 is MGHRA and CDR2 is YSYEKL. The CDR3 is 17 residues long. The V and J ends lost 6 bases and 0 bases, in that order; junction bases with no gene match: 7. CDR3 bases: TGCGCCAGCAGTCAATTACTAGCGGGGGTAGCCAAAAACATTCAGTACTTC. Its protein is CASSQLLAGVAKNIQYF.

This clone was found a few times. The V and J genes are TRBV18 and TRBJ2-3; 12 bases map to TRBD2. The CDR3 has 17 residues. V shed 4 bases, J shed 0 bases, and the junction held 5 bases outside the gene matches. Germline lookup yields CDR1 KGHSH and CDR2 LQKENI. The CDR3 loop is CASSRRTSGESTDTQYF. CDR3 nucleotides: TGTGCCAGCTCACGAAGGACTAGCGGGGAGAGCACAGATACGCAGTATTTT. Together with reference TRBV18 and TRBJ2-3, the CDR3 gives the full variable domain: NAGVMQNPRHLVRRRGQEARLRCSPMKGHSHVYWYRQLPEEGLKFMVYLQKENIIDESGMPKERFSAEFPKEGPSILRIQQVVRGDSAAYFCASSRRTSGESTDTQYFGPGTRLTVL.